The 12 T cell receptor beta chains in this list originate from one sample, sequenced in a study of blood T cell repertoires in COVID-19. Only in-frame clones appear in the TCRdb table, and some are missing; sequencing was by immunoSEQ multiplex PCR. The data contain 350,000 to 550,000 clones, roughly nine tenths of them seen just once; the ten biggest clones take up almost 2%. The sequencing sample was made of PBMCs or T cells enriched from blood (not recorded which). The receptors were gathered from a young woman with acute COVID-19.

A single count supports this clone. The chain combines TRBV18 with TRBJ1-2, with D perhaps matching TRBD1 (6 bases). Trimming stripped 2 bases from V and 1 base from J, with 11 bases between. Germline V gene sequence: CDR1 KGHSH, CDR2 LQKENI. This CDR3 comprises 15 residues. CDR3 nucleotide sequence: TGTGCCAGCTCACCAGTCGAGGGGGTTAACTATGGCTACACCTTC. Protein product: CASSPVEGVNYGYTF.

The genes are TRBV2 and TRBJ2-1; possibly TRBD2 for D (6 bases). Per the germline V gene, CDR1 is SNHLY and CDR2 is FYNNEI. The CDR3 loop spans 14 amino acids. Trimming removed 3 bases at V and 1 base at J, with 7 bases between. The CDR3 loop is CASSETRSYNEQFF. CDR3 DNA: TGTGCCAGCAGTGAGACTAGATCCTACAATGAGCAGTTCTTC. Combining the CDR3 with reference TRBV2 and TRBJ2-1 gives the whole variable domain EPEVTQTPSHQVTQMGQEVILRCVPISNHLYFYWYRQILGQKVEFLVSFYNNEISEKSEIFDDQFSVERPDGSNFTLKIRSTKLEDSAMYFCASSETRSYNEQFFGPGTRLTVL.

This sequence joins TRBV15 and TRBJ2-7; 14 bases align to TRBD2. After removal of 2 bases from V and 4 bases from J, the junction contained 7 bases not matched to a gene. Germline-derived CDR1 and CDR2 are LNHNV and YYDKDF (reference sequence). The CDR3 consists of 17 residues. CDR3 loop: CATSRPYGTSGSYEQYF. For the CDR3, the DNA is TGTGCCACCAGCAGACCATACGGGACTAGCGGGAGTTACGAGCAGTACTTC.

The chain recombines TRBV6-5 with TRBJ1-3; D gene unclear. The CDR3 sequence is 16 residues long. V was pared by 0 bases and J by 4 bases, with 13 bases between. CDR1 is MNHEY and CDR2 is SVGAGI in the germline V gene. The CDR3 is CASSYSKVAAGNTIYF. CDR3 bases: TGTGCCAGCAGTTACTCGAAGGTAGCCGCGGGAAACACCATATATTTT.

The chain carries TRBV27 and TRBJ2-1; D is unresolved. Germline CDR1 and CDR2: MNHEY and SMNVEV (reference sequence). CDR3 length equals 13 residues. V was trimmed by 5 bases and J by 1 base, leaving 6 bases between them. The CDR3 DNA reads as TGTGCCAGCAGTCCCCAGTCCTACAATGAGCAGTTCTTC. It codes for CASSPQSYNEQFF.

This clone was detected only once. This chain joins TRBV6-4 and TRBJ1-5, with a weak D call TRBD1 (5 bases). The V gene lost 6 bases and the J gene lost 6 bases, with 15 bases spanning the gap. In germline, CDR1 is MRHNA, CDR2 SNTAGT. CDR3 length equals 14 residues. CDR3 nucleotide sequence: TGTGCCAGCAGCGCCTTGGGTGGGGCTCAGCCCCAGCATTTT. As protein: CASSALGGAQPQHF.

This sequence joins TRBV30 and TRBJ2-1; a weak D match, TRBD2 (5 bases). Germline V gives CDR1 GTSNPN, CDR2 SVGIG (reference sequence). Trimming removed 6 bases at V and 4 bases at J, with 7 bases between. The CDR3 runs 11 residues. CDR3 loop: CACGVYNEQFF. The CDR3 DNA is TGTGCCTGCGGGGTATACAATGAGCAGTTCTTC.

As concerns this clone: The sample has other DNA sequences that encode this CDR3 too. The chain links TRBV9 to TRBJ2-1, with 7 bases that match TRBD1. Germline V CDR1 and CDR2: SGDLS, YYNGEE. CDR3 length: 14 residues. V shed 0 bases and J 7 bases; nucleotides not matched to a gene: 4. The CDR3, as DNA: TGTGCCAGCAGCGTAGGACAGGGTAGTAATGAGCAGTTCTTC. Translating it yields CASSVGQGSNEQFF.

The V gene is TRBV3-1 (or the pseudogene TRBV3-2), the J gene TRBJ1-1; 10 nucleotides align to TRBD1. CDR1 and CDR2 from the germline V gene are LGHDT and YNNKEL (reference sequence). The CDR3 spans 16 residues. V lost 3 bases to trimming and J lost 0 bases; unmatched junction nucleotides: 4. The CDR3: CASSHRDRGMNTEAFF. The CDR3 DNA reads TGTGCCAGCAGCCATCGGGACAGGGGAATGAACACTGAAGCTTTCTTT.

The chain is built from TRBV18 and TRBJ1-5; TRBD1 agrees at 9 bases. This CDR3 region has 19 residues. The trim removed 4 bases at V and 0 bases at J, leaving 13 bases unmatched. CDR1 is KGHSH and CDR2 is LQKENI in the germline V gene. This chain's CDR3 is CASSRNYGTGKYSNQPQHF. CDR3 in DNA: TGTGCCAGCTCACGTAACTACGGGACAGGGAAGTATAGCAATCAGCCCCAGCATTTT.

The chain combines TRBV4-1 with TRBJ1-5; D uncertain. V shed 4 bases and J shed 3 bases, with 7 bases lying between them. CDR3 length: 13 amino acids. Germline assignment: CDR1 MGHRA and CDR2 YSYEKL. The CDR3 loop is CASSLTNNQPQHF. The CDR3 DNA reads TGCGCCAGCAGCCTGACAAACAATCAGCCCCAGCATTTT.

V and J are TRBV6-1 and TRBJ1-2, with D uncertain. The V end lost 2 bases, the J end lost 6 bases, and 10 bases lay between the germline ends. The CDR3 is 13 amino acids. CDR1 and CDR2 (germline): MNHNS, SASEGT. The CDR3 reads CASSETTIDGYTF. The CDR3 nucleotides read TGTGCCAGCAGTGAAACGACAATCGATGGCTACACCTTC.